These 15 T cell receptor beta chains were sequenced from one sample in a study of control samples from healthy donors and cancer patients. Only in-frame clones appear in the TCRdb table, and some are missing; sequencing was by immunoSEQ multiplex PCR. This table holds more than 75,000 clones, around three quarters found once. Sequencing was carried out using blood. These receptors came from a woman younger than 45 in good health.

The chain recombines TRBV19 with TRBJ1-2, with 8 bases matching TRBD1. Losses at the gene ends were 3 bases for V and 4 bases for J; bases not matched to a gene: 1. This CDR3 has 13 amino acids. CDR1 is LNHDA, CDR2 SQIVND, per germline (reference sequence). CDR3 amino acids: CASSIDRGYGYTF. Written as DNA, the CDR3 is TGTGCCAGTAGTATCGACAGGGGCTATGGCTACACCTTC.

V gene TRBV7-9 combines with J gene TRBJ1-1; weak D call: TRBD1 (5 bases). The CDR3 is 12 residues long. Germline V lookup: CDR1 SEHNR, CDR2 FQNEAQ (reference sequence). V shed 0 bases and J shed 8 bases, with 7 bases lying between them. The CDR3 DNA sequence: TGTGCCAGCAGCTTAGCAGGGGAGGAAGCTTTCTTT. It specifies CASSLAGEEAFF.

V usage is TRBV30 and J usage is TRBJ2-3; D unclear. The CDR3 has 12 residues. V gave up 0 bases and J gave up 3 bases, with 4 bases separating them. CDR1 is GTSNPN, CDR2 SVGIG, per germline (reference sequence). The CDR3 loop is CAWSVGTDTQYF. The CDR3 nucleotides are TGTGCCTGGAGTGTGGGGACAGATACGCAGTATTTT.

The chain couples TRBV19 to TRBJ2-5, with TRBD2 identical over 15 bases. CDR1 is LNHDA and CDR2 is SQIVND in the germline V gene (reference sequence). V shed 3 bases, J shed 5 bases, and the junction held 7 bases outside the gene matches. This CDR3 has 17 residues. As DNA, the CDR3 is TGTGCCAGTAGTATTGAAGGACTAGCGGGGGGGGCGGAGACCCAGTACTTC. It codes for CASSIEGLAGGAETQYF. The full variable domain, with the rest looked up from reference TRBV19 and TRBJ2-5, is DGGITQSPKYLFRKEGQNVTLSCEQNLNHDAMYWYRQDPGQGLRLIYYSQIVNDFQKGDIAEGYSVSREKKESFPLTVTSAQKNPTAFYLCASSIEGLAGGAETQYFGPGTRLLVL.

This clone was recorded once. The chain links TRBV6-2 or TRBV6-3 to TRBJ1-1, with 8 bases fitting TRBD1. V lost 2 bases and J lost 4; bases outside the gene matches: 3. This CDR3 contains 14 residues. Per the germline V gene, CDR1 is MNHEY and CDR2 is SVGEGT. The CDR3 nucleotides read TGTGCCAGCAGTTACACGGACAGGGCCACTGAAGCTTTCTTT. Its translation: CASSYTDRATEAFF.

Remarks on this clone: Other DNA variants within this sample encode the same CDR3. This sequence joins TRBV6-5 and TRBJ1-1, with D tentatively TRBD1 (6 bases). Trimming removed 0 bases at V and 0 bases at J, with 8 bases between. Per the germline V gene, CDR1 is MNHEY and CDR2 is SVGAGI. This CDR3 has 15 residues. CDR3 protein: CASSYSRGLNTEAFF. CDR3 nucleotide sequence: TGTGCCAGCAGTTACTCAAGGGGGTTGAACACTGAAGCTTTCTTT.

Note on this clone: Other nucleotide sequences in the sample specify the same CDR3. V and J are TRBV6-6 and TRBJ2-2; D gene unclear. The V gene's germline CDR1 is MNHNY and CDR2 SVGAGI (reference sequence). This CDR3 has 12 residues. V was cut by 5 bases and J by 5 bases, with 6 bases left in between. In nucleotides, the CDR3 is TGTGCCAGCAGTCTTATTACCGGGGAGCTGTTTTTT. It codes for CASSLITGELFF.

The CDR3 is CASSEFLGLAGGAYEQYF. The CDR3 DNA reads TGTGCCAGCAGTGAATTCCTAGGACTAGCGGGGGGCGCCTACGAGCAGTACTTC. This chain joins TRBV2 and TRBJ2-7; 14 bases fit TRBD2. This CDR3 spans 18 amino acids. Germline CDR1 SNHLY, CDR2 FYNNEI. Trimming removed 2 bases from V and 2 bases from J; junction bases left unmatched: 8.

V usage is TRBV6-5 and J usage is TRBJ2-2, with D perhaps being TRBD1 or TRBD2 (6 bases each). The CDR3 runs 14 residues. Trimming left V 7 bases short and J 6 bases short, with 15 bases between. Looked up from germline, CDR1 is MNHEY and CDR2 is SVGAGI. CDR3 in DNA: TGTGCCAGCAACGGGGGCGCGTACGCCGGGGAGCTGTTTTTT. Translated: CASNGGAYAGELFF.

This clone was detected only once. This CDR3 is also generated by other DNA sequences in the sample. The chain is built from TRBV7-2 and TRBJ2-4; TRBD2 is a possible D gene (5 bases). V lost 5 bases, J lost 0 bases, and 8 bases lay in between. The CDR3 extends over 14 amino acids. The germline CDR1 and CDR2 sequences are SGHTA and FQGNSA. The DNA for the CDR3 is TGTGCCAGCAGCCTTGGACTAGCCAAAAACATTCAGTACTTC. This sequence encodes CASSLGLAKNIQYF.

This clone showed up just a few times. The rearrangement links TRBV11-2 to TRBJ2-3, with 7 bases matching TRBD2. The junction had 6 bases not matched to a gene; V was cut back by 6 bases and J by 0 bases. The length of the CDR3 is 15 residues. Germline V gene lookup returns CDR1 SGHAT and CDR2 FQNNGV. DNA of the CDR3: TGTGCCAGCAGTCCGGAGCGGGGTAGCACAGATACGCAGTATTTT. Its protein product is CASSPERGSTDTQYF. The whole variable domain, remainder taken from reference TRBV11-2 and TRBJ2-3, is EAGVAQSPRYKIIEKRQSVAFWCNPISGHATLYWYQQILGQGPKLLIQFQNNGVVDDSQLPKDRFSAERLKGVDSTLKIQPAKLEDSAVYLCASSPERGSTDTQYFGPGTRLTVL.

The V gene is TRBV12-3 or TRBV12-4, the J gene TRBJ2-7, with unresolved D. V lost 6 bases, J lost 1 base, and 10 bases lay in between. The CDR3 is 13 amino acids. CDR3 amino acids: CASSKGVSYEQYF. In DNA, the CDR3 is TGTGCCAGCAGCAAGGGCGTTTCCTACGAGCAGTACTTC.

This chain uses TRBV15 with TRBJ2-5; TRBD1 agrees at 8 bases. Trimming cost V 4 bases and J 5 bases; bases outside gene matches: 12. The CDR3 runs to 16 residues. Germline CDR1 is LNHNV and CDR2 is YYDKDF (reference sequence). The CDR3 here is CATSNSPATGVETQYF. DNA of the CDR3: TGTGCCACCAGCAATTCTCCGGCGACAGGGGTCGAGACCCAGTACTTC.

This clone is medium-sized by share. The rearrangement joins TRBV12-3 or TRBV12-4 to TRBJ2-2, with 8 bases matching TRBD1. The CDR3 length is 13 residues. Trimming removed 5 bases from V and 7 bases from J; junction bases left unmatched: 3. CDR3 region: CASSHGTGGELFF. The CDR3 coding sequence is TGTGCCAGCAGTCACGGGACAGGCGGGGAGCTGTTTTTT.

This chain links TRBV19 with TRBJ1-2; 7 bases map to TRBD1. This CDR3 spans 14 amino acids. V lost 9 bases, J lost 5 bases, and 12 bases stayed unmatched. The germline V gene has CDR1 LNHDA and CDR2 SQIVND (reference sequence). For the CDR3, the DNA is TGTGCCAGCCAAACAGGGGAAGGGGAGTATGGCTACACCTTC. Translation: CASQTGEGEYGYTF.